Below are 14 T cell receptor beta chains sequenced from a single sample in a study of shared clonotypes between healthy human individuals. Some clones are missing from TCRdb's copy, which holds only in-frame ones; the method was immunoSEQ multiplex PCR. The table has some 2,000,000 clones, almost 96% seen once. The sequencing sample was made of naive CD4+ T cells sorted from blood. Stated subset: CD45RA+ positively selected. The source is a man in his late teens or twenties in good health.

The chain joins TRBV5-6 to TRBJ1-3; D may be TRBD1 (6 bases). The CDR3 loop spans 15 amino acids. Deletions cut 4 bases from V and 0 bases from J, with 11 bases between. The germline V gene encodes CDR1 SGHDT and CDR2 YYEEEE. DNA of the CDR3: TGTGCCAGCAGCCCTAGGGGGATCTCTGGAAACACCATATATTTT. This translates into CASSPRGISGNTIYF.

The chain uses TRBV5-4 and TRBJ1-4; no definite D call. This CDR3 has 16 amino acids. V was trimmed by 0 bases and J by 2 bases, leaving 11 bases between them. The V gene's germline CDR1 is SGHNT and CDR2 YYREEE (reference sequence). The CDR3 is CASSLGGLGTNEKLFF. The DNA for the CDR3 is TGTGCCAGCAGCTTGGGCGGGTTGGGGACTAATGAAAAACTGTTTTTT.

In DNA form, the CDR3 reads TGTGCCAGCAGTGTTTTGGGTAGAGAGACCCAGTACTTC. This sequence encodes CASSVLGRETQYF. V usage is TRBV6-1 and J usage is TRBJ2-5; D remains unclear. Trimming pared 4 bases from V and 4 bases from J, leaving 10 bases between. Per the germline V gene, CDR1 is MNHNS and CDR2 is SASEGT. CDR3 size: 13 residues.

The V gene is TRBV7-2, the J gene TRBJ2-2; D gene unclear. The CDR3 length is 15 residues. V was clipped by 2 bases and J by 0 bases, with 7 bases between them. Per the germline V gene, CDR1 is SGHTA and CDR2 is FQGNSA. The CDR3 sequence: CASSLQAANTGELFF. CDR3 DNA sequence: TGTGCCAGCAGCTTACAGGCGGCGAACACCGGGGAGCTGTTTTTT.

The chain is built from TRBV30 and TRBJ1-1, with a tentative D call TRBD1 (6 bases). Trimming took off 3 bases at V and 6 bases at J, with 17 bases between the two ends. Germline CDR1 is GTSNPN and CDR2 is SVGIG (reference sequence). The CDR3 is made up of 14 amino acids. The CDR3 protein is CAWSAVAGAAEAFF. As DNA, the CDR3 is TGTGCCTGGAGCGCAGTCGCGGGGGCGGCTGAAGCTTTCTTT. The full variable domain, in which reference TRBV30 and TRBJ1-1 provide the parts outside the CDR3, is SQTIHQWPATLVQPVGSPLSLECTVEGTSNPNLYWYRQAAGRGLQLLFYSVGIGQISSEVPQNLSASRPQDRQFILSSKKLLLSDSGFYLCAWSAVAGAAEAFFGQGTRLTVV.

The chain combines TRBV5-6 with TRBJ2-1; 9 bases match TRBD2. Germline lookup yields CDR1 SGHDT and CDR2 YYEEEE. Trimming at V came to 3 bases and at J to 4 bases, leaving 8 bases not matched to a gene. This CDR3 has 16 amino acids. The CDR3, as DNA: TGTGCCAGCAGCTCCATAGCGGCGGGAGGGTACAATGAGCAGTTCTTC. Protein: CASSSIAAGGYNEQFF.

This clone appeared once. The gene calls are TRBV28 and TRBJ1-1; no clear D gene. Looked up from germline, CDR1 is MDHEN and CDR2 is SYDVKM. The CDR3 runs to 14 residues. V gave up 4 bases and J gave up 3 bases, with 12 bases separating them. In nucleotides, the CDR3 is TGTGCCAGCAGTTCGGACCCTGGGGACACTGAAGCTTTCTTT. Its translation is CASSSDPGDTEAFF.

V gene TRBV6-1 combines with J gene TRBJ2-7; D possibly corresponds to TRBD1 (6 bases). Per germline, CDR1 MNHNS and CDR2 SASEGT. The CDR3 is made up of 14 amino acids. Trimming pared 2 bases from V and 4 bases from J, leaving 12 bases between. The CDR3 here is CASSEQGQSYEQYF. The CDR3 nucleotides are TGTGCCAGCAGTGAACAGGGACAATCGTACGAGCAGTACTTC.

The V and J genes are TRBV19 and TRBJ2-7; tentatively, D is TRBD1 (6 bases). V shed 1 base and J shed 3 bases, with 13 bases lying between them. Looked up from germline, CDR1 is LNHDA and CDR2 is SQIVND (reference sequence). The CDR3 is 15 amino acids. CDR3 coding DNA: TGTGCCAGTAGTATAGGAACGGGACACAACTACGAGCAGTACTTC. Translated: CASSIGTGHNYEQYF.

The genes are TRBV10-1 and TRBJ1-4, with D maybe TRBD1 (5 bases). CDR1 and CDR2 from the germline V gene are WNHNN and SYGVQD (reference sequence). This CDR3 region has 14 residues. Trimming removed 3 bases at V and 7 bases at J, with 12 bases between. The CDR3 is CASSEKGIPEKLFF. The DNA of the CDR3 is TGCGCCAGCAGTGAAAAGGGGATCCCTGAAAAACTGTTTTTT.

For this clone: At one end, the junction sequence differs from germline, possibly due to a read error. This chain connects TRBV6-1 to TRBJ2-3; a weak D match, TRBD1 (5 bases). The CDR3 sequence is 13 residues long. Germline CDR1 and CDR2: MNHNS and SASEGT. The CDR3 loop reads CAGRQPSTDTQYF. CDR3 nucleotide sequence: TGTGCCGGCAGACAGCCTAGCACAGATACGCAGTATTTT.

V and J are TRBV9 and TRBJ2-2, with D hard to call. Germline values: CDR1 SGDLS, CDR2 YYNGEE. The CDR3 has 17 amino acids. Trimming took 2 bases from V and 0 from J, leaving 14 bases between them. CDR3 in amino acids: CASSVQSLPSNTGELFF. The CDR3 nucleotides are TGTGCCAGCAGCGTTCAATCCCTCCCTTCGAACACCGGGGAGCTGTTTTTT.

The gene calls are TRBV5-1 and TRBJ2-2, with TRBD1 as a possible D gene (6 bases). Germline assignment: CDR1 SGHRS and CDR2 YFSETQ. There are 16 residues in the CDR3. The V gene lost 6 bases and the J gene lost 8 bases, with 23 bases spanning the gap. Here the CDR3 reads CASNLNPGQSIGELFF. The CDR3 region has the DNA TGCGCCAGCAACCTAAATCCGGGACAAAGTATAGGGGAGCTGTTTTTT.

This clone has only a few counts. DNA of the CDR3: TGTGCCAGCAAAAGGACAGGGGAAGATGACTATGGCTACACCTTC. Amino acid sequence: CASKRTGEDDYGYTF. This chain links TRBV21-1 with TRBJ1-2; the table's D call of TRBD1 was not tested on the DNA. TRBV21-1 is recorded as a pseudogene. This CDR3 has 15 amino acids.